This T cell receptor (beta chain) originates from a study of CD8 T cells in ankylosing spondylitis. Concerning this clonotype itself: Its cognate antigen is unknown.

Study-level results: In synovial fluid and blood from reactive arthritis, some motif variants were previously reported.

This CDR3 spans 15 amino acids. V shed 0 bases and J 7 bases; nucleotides not matched to a gene: 6. Germline V gene sequence: CDR1 SGHRS, CDR2 YFSETQ. By quantitative 5'-RACE with molecular barcodes, the TCR beta libraries were made. One entry per CDR3 protein, called by TCRdb with MiXCR from the 5' RACE reads. The sample has some 240,000 distinct CDR3 sequences, 7.5% to 9% seen once. This chain joins TRBV5-1 and TRBJ2-4; 8 nucleotides agree with TRBD1. This TCR was recovered from a male donor with ankylosing spondylitis or in good health (not recorded which). The sample taken for sequencing was blood, either unsorted or a sorted T cell fraction (not recorded which). The CDR3 sequence: CASSLVPGGVNIQYF. Here the CDR3 DNA reads TGCGCCAGCAGCTTGGTGCCAGGGGGCGTCAACATTCAGTACTTC. Full variable domain (outside the CDR3, taken from reference TRBV5-1 and TRBJ2-4): KAGVTQTPRYLIKTRGQQVTLSCSPISGHRSVSWYQQTPGQGLQFLFEYFSETQRNKGNFPGRFSGRQFSNSRSEMNVSTLELGDSALYLCASSLVPGGVNIQYFGAGTRLSVL.